A selection of T cell receptor beta chains follows, all from one sample in a study of cytotoxic CD8 clonotypes in ibrutinib-treated CLL. Data came from immunoSEQ multiplex PCR; TCRdb stores just in-frame clones and leaves some out. The sample lists about 130,000 clones; 70% to 90% were seen once. The specimen comprised PBMCs, sampled after 24 months of ibrutinib treatment. The source of these receptors is a human donor with chronic lymphocytic leukemia. The conserved cysteine and the conserved F or W are not part of the CDR3 here.

V	J	CDR3
TRBV20-1	TRBJ1-2	SAYTGDGYT
TRBV15	TRBJ1-1	ATSRRGRQGRVTVGKAEAF
TRBV27	TRBJ2-7	ASSLLRTSVTYEQY
TRBV6-1	TRBJ2-3	ASSSTTDTQY
TRBV5-6	TRBJ1-4	ASSLEGGEEKLF
TRBV28	TRBJ1-1	AIVKHRGRNTEAF
TRBV5-6	TRBJ1-6	ASLLGRGPSPLH
TRBV19	TRBJ2-1	ASSPAAGTAYNEQF
TRBV18	TRBJ1-3	ASSPLGLTRSGNTIY
TRBV5-6	TRBJ2-5	ASSRGWGAETQY
TRBV10-3	TRBJ2-7	AISEKDSSSYEQY
TRBV30	TRBJ2-7	AWSGPHRGTYEQY
TRBV7-9	TRBJ2-3	ASSSTGGDLTDTQY
TRBV5-1	TRBJ2-3	ASSFYRVDTQY
TRBV28	TRBJ2-6	ASSSTGKYEANVLT
TRBV30	TRBJ1-1	ALGHYMNTEAF
TRBV10-3	TRBJ2-7	AISLAGGRYEQY
TRBV28	TRBJ1-2	ASSLVGLVGGLIAGYT
TRBV28	TRBJ1-5	ASSLTVSSNQPQH
TRBV4-1	TRBJ2-6	ASSQDRGSSGANVLT
TRBV4-2	TRBJ1-3	ASSSDRTGNTIY
TRBV5-4	TRBJ2-3	ASSLVLGIVTSGSPDTQY
TRBV11-2	TRBJ1-4	ASSFAPPLGWTNEKLF